What follows are 23 T cell receptor beta chains derived from one specimen sequenced in a study of yellow fever vaccine responses in identical twins. TCRdb passed the RT-PCR reads through MiXCR, listing each CDR3 protein once. The sample yields some 9,900 distinct CDR3 sequences, roughly 85% seen once. Specimen: T cells from blood (PBMCs), unsorted or a sorted subset (not recorded which), collected before or after yellow fever vaccination (not recorded which). Receptors were obtained from a woman aged 18-35 years who received the yellow fever vaccine.

The J gene is TRBJ2-3, the V gene TRBV5-1; D gene uncertain. V lost 4 bases, J lost 0 bases, and 9 bases lay in between. There are 14 residues in the CDR3. CDR1 and CDR2 (germline): SGHRS, YFSETQ. For the CDR3, the DNA is TGCGCCAGCAGCCGCAGTGATAGCACAGATACGCAGTATTTT. Translated: CASSRSDSTDTQYF.

The V and J genes are TRBV19 and TRBJ1-5; 7 bases agree with TRBD1. CDR3 length equals 12 residues. Germline lookup yields CDR1 LNHDA and CDR2 SQIVND (reference sequence). Trimming cost V 5 bases and J 8 bases; bases outside gene matches: 3. The CDR3 here is CASSPQGKPQHF. The DNA for the CDR3 is TGTGCCAGTAGTCCACAGGGGAAGCCCCAGCATTTT.

The chain employs TRBV10-1 and TRBJ1-1, with no clear D. Germline V lookup: CDR1 WNHNN, CDR2 SYGVQD (reference sequence). This CDR3 contains 13 residues. V gave up 6 bases and J gave up 5 bases, with 13 bases separating them. As DNA, the CDR3 is TGCGCCAGCAGCGACGGGGTTCGGACTGAAGCTTTCTTT. It specifies CASSDGVRTEAFF.

This rearrangement joins TRBV11-1 to TRBJ2-7; D is unresolved. The CDR3 is 14 residues long. CDR1 is SGHAT, CDR2 FQDESV, per germline (reference sequence). V shed 1 base and J shed 0 bases, with 7 bases lying between them. CDR3 region: CASSLGAPSYEQYF. CDR3 coding DNA: TGTGCCAGCAGCTTAGGGGCGCCCTCCTACGAGCAGTACTTC.

The chain is built from TRBV13 and TRBJ2-7; 7 nucleotides line up with TRBD2. CDR1 and CDR2 (germline): PRHDT, FYEKMQ (reference sequence). This CDR3 comprises 14 residues. Trimming removed 6 bases from V and 0 bases from J; junction bases left unmatched: 5. The CDR3: CASSPRTSSYEQYF. The CDR3 DNA is TGTGCCAGCAGTCCCCGGACTAGCTCCTACGAGCAGTACTTC.

This chain links TRBV7-9 with TRBJ1-6, with D possibly being TRBD1 (6 bases). CDR3 length equals 15 residues. V dropped 5 bases and J dropped 4 bases, with 12 bases sitting between them. Germline loops: CDR1 SEHNR, CDR2 FQNEAQ (reference sequence). The CDR3 region has the DNA TGTGCCAGCAGCGACGGACAGAGTTATAATTCACCCCTCCACTTT. It codes for CASSDGQSYNSPLHF.

The chain combines TRBV4-1 with TRBJ2-4; D tentatively reads TRBD1 or TRBD2 (5 bases each). The V end lost 5 bases, the J end lost 2 bases, and 16 bases lay between the germline ends. Germline CDR1 reads MGHRA; CDR2 reads YSYEKL. The CDR3 sequence is 16 residues long. As DNA, the CDR3 is TGCGCCAGCAGCAAGGGACCGGGTGGAACCAAAAACATTCAGTACTTC. This sequence encodes CASSKGPGGTKNIQYF.

This clonotype has just one count. V is TRBV11-2 and J is TRBJ2-7; D uncertain. Germline-derived CDR1 and CDR2 are SGHAT and FQNNGV. Trimming cost V 5 bases and J 3 bases, with 17 bases left between them. The CDR3 length is 15 residues. The CDR3 region has the DNA TGTGCCAGCAGCGACCACCCAGGTAACATCTACGAGCAGTACTTC. As protein: CASSDHPGNIYEQYF.

CDR3 amino acids: CASSQDILAYEQYF. Written as DNA, the CDR3 is TGTGCCAGCAGCCAAGATATCCTAGCTTACGAGCAGTACTTC. V gene TRBV4-2 combines with J gene TRBJ2-7, with D possibly TRBD2 on 5 matching bases. Trimming took off 0 bases at V and 4 bases at J, with 10 bases between the two ends. Per the germline V gene, CDR1 is LGHNA and CDR2 is YNFKEQ. The CDR3 contains 14 residues.

The chain couples TRBV18 to TRBJ2-1; 7 bases fit TRBD1. J gave up 4 bases and V 6 bases, and 9 bases lay outside the gene matches. CDR1 is KGHSH, CDR2 LQKENI, per germline. The CDR3 extends over 15 amino acids. CDR3 amino acids: CASSLPGQLYNEQFF. CDR3 DNA sequence: TGTGCCAGCTCGCTACCGGGACAGCTATACAATGAGCAGTTCTTC. The full variable domain, in which reference TRBV18 and TRBJ2-1 provide the parts outside the CDR3, is NAGVMQNPRHLVRRRGQEARLRCSPMKGHSHVYWYRQLPEEGLKFMVYLQKENIIDESGMPKERFSAEFPKEGPSILRIQQVVRGDSAAYFCASSLPGQLYNEQFFGPGTRLTVL.

V usage is TRBV10-3 and J usage is TRBJ2-7, with D perhaps TRBD1 (6 bases). CDR1 is ENHRY and CDR2 is SYGVKD in the germline V gene. The CDR3 has 12 amino acids. The V gene lost 8 bases and the J gene lost 1 base, with 9 bases spanning the gap. Here the CDR3 reads CAIRDTSYEQYV. For the CDR3, the DNA is TGTGCCATCCGGGACACGTCCTACGAGCAGTACGTC.

The chain is built from TRBV20-1 and TRBJ2-5; 7 nucleotides align to TRBD1. The CDR3 spans 15 residues. J lost 5 bases, V lost 0 bases, and 9 bases had no gene match. Germline CDR1 is DFQATT and CDR2 is SNEGSKA (reference sequence). The CDR3 DNA follows: TGCAGTGCTAGAGATCTAGGAGACAGGGTTGAGACCCAGTACTTC. Protein sequence: CSARDLGDRVETQYF.

V gene TRBV5-1 combines with J gene TRBJ2-7, with 10 nucleotides matching TRBD2. Germline CDR1 SGHRS, CDR2 YFSETQ. This CDR3 has 13 amino acids. With 3 bases clipped from V and 3 bases from J, the junction kept 0 bases outside the gene matches. CDR3 region: CASSSSGSYEQYF. The CDR3 region has the DNA TGCGCCAGCAGCTCTAGCGGGAGCTACGAGCAGTACTTC.

The CDR3 protein is CSVEVPGTARGGYTF. The DNA of the CDR3 is TGCAGCGTTGAAGTCCCCGGGACAGCCAGGGGAGGCTACACCTTC. The chain has TRBV29-1 and TRBJ1-2; TRBD1 agrees at 7 bases. V gave up 1 base and J gave up 8 bases; unmatched junction bases: 13. Germline loops: CDR1 SQVTM, CDR2 ANQGSEA. The CDR3 spans 15 residues.

This rearrangement joins TRBV13 to TRBJ2-5; D unresolved. This CDR3 contains 11 residues. From germline, CDR1 is PRHDT and CDR2 FYEKMQ (reference sequence). V was cut by 8 bases and J by 5 bases, with 9 bases left in between. The CDR3 is CASSRTETQYF. The CDR3 coding sequence is TGTGCCAGCTCCCGAACGGAGACCCAGTACTTC.

The rearrangement links TRBV2 to TRBJ2-3; no clear D. In germline, CDR1 is SNHLY, CDR2 FYNNEI. There are 10 residues in the CDR3. Trimming took off 7 bases at V and 6 bases at J, with 5 bases between the two ends. The CDR3 DNA reads as TGTGCCAGCAATCCCGATACGCAGTATTTT. Amino acids: CASNPDTQYF.

This chain links TRBV6-1 with TRBJ2-2; D might be TRBD2 (6 bases). V dropped 6 bases and J dropped 10 bases, with 12 bases sitting between them. The CDR3 is 12 amino acids. Germline CDR1 reads MNHNS; CDR2 reads SASEGT. The CDR3 loop is CASRRGLSELFF. DNA for the CDR3: TGTGCCAGCAGGAGGGGACTTTCGGAGCTGTTTTTT.

This clonotype has a single count. The J gene is TRBJ2-7, the V gene TRBV7-8, with D tentatively TRBD1 or TRBD2 (5 bases each). Germline CDR1 is SGHVS and CDR2 is FQNEAQ. Trimming stripped 5 bases from V and 6 bases from J, with 8 bases between. This CDR3 has 11 residues. CDR3 sequence (DNA): TGTGCCAGCAGCCGAGGGGCCGAGCAGTACGTC. Its translation is CASSRGAEQYV.

V and J are TRBV4-1 and TRBJ2-1, with D perhaps matching TRBD1 (8 bases). V lost 3 bases and J lost 5, with 20 bases in between. Germline V gives CDR1 MGHRA, CDR2 YSYEKL. The CDR3 loop spans 17 amino acids. CDR3 in DNA: TGCGCCAGCAGCCAGGGGGGGTTTGACAGGGGTAACAATGAGCAGTTCTTC. This gives the protein CASSQGGFDRGNNEQFF.

The chain recombines TRBV2 with TRBJ1-1; no reliable D call. Germline V lookup: CDR1 SNHLY, CDR2 FYNNEI. Trimming stripped 2 bases from V and 0 bases from J, with 16 bases between. The CDR3 is 17 amino acids. CDR3 region: CASSEFGKRIMNTEAFF. Written as DNA, the CDR3 is TGTGCCAGCAGTGAATTCGGGAAAAGGATCATGAACACTGAAGCTTTCTTT. The variable domain in full, completed from reference TRBV2 and TRBJ1-1, reads EPEVTQTPSHQVTQMGQEVILRCVPISNHLYFYWYRQILGQKVEFLVSFYNNEISEKSEIFDDQFSVERPDGSNFTLKIRSTKLEDSAMYFCASSEFGKRIMNTEAFFGQGTRLTVV.

V and J are TRBV2 and TRBJ2-3; tentatively, D is TRBD1 (6 bases). V was clipped by 5 bases and J by 1 base, with 7 bases between them. Germline V gene lookup returns CDR1 SNHLY and CDR2 FYNNEI. The CDR3 has 13 amino acids. This chain's CDR3 is CASSRQGTDTQYF. The CDR3 DNA reads as TGTGCCAGCAGTCGACAGGGCACAGATACGCAGTATTTT.

The CDR3 here is CASRLAGAATQYF. The CDR3, as DNA: TGTGCCAGCAGACTAGCGGGGGCTGCGACCCAGTACTTC. The chain couples TRBV3-1 to TRBJ2-5, with 11 bases that match TRBD2. The CDR3 runs 13 residues. CDR1 and CDR2 (germline): LGHDT, YNNKEL (reference sequence). With V trimmed by 6 bases and J by 7 bases, 4 bases remained unmatched.

The sample holds one count of this clonotype. This chain connects TRBV11-2 to TRBJ2-2; 8 bases line up with TRBD2. The trim removed 5 bases at V and 7 bases at J, leaving 12 bases unmatched. Germline loops: CDR1 SGHAT, CDR2 FQNNGV. The CDR3 totals 16 residues. The DNA for the CDR3 is TGTGCCAGCAGCCGGTCGAGCGGGAGCGTCGGCGGGGAGCTGTTTTTT. This gives the protein CASSRSSGSVGGELFF. Full variable domain (missing parts from reference TRBV11-2 and TRBJ2-2): EAGVAQSPRYKIIEKRQSVAFWCNPISGHATLYWYQQILGQGPKLLIQFQNNGVVDDSQLPKDRFSAERLKGVDSTLKIQPAKLEDSAVYLCASSRSSGSVGGELFFGEGSRLTVL.